The sequence of this T cell receptor (beta chain) was determined in a study of control samples from healthy donors and cancer patients (dated by TCRdb to 2020 to 2021). This clone is a singleton in its sample. No cognate antigen has been identified for it. Base qualities are not recorded, but no much larger clone differs from it by a single base. From cysteine to phenylalanine, the CDR3 is 19 amino acids long. The CDR3 DNA has 57 bases and is translated from base 1. The germline V end is reduced by 3 bases and the J end by 0 bases; junction bases left unmatched: 14. Per the germline V gene (reference sequence), LNHDA is the CDR1 and SQIVND is the CDR2. Libraries came from the immunoSEQ multiplex PCR assay. In TCRdb, the immuneACCESS table is reduced to in-frame sequences with V and J assigned. These tables do not hold every clone; where another copy was compared, an unresolved V gene accounts for under half, and the others remain unexplained. A total of about 130,000 clones appear in this sample, approximately 90% of them only once. Of the sample, roughly 8.8% is held by the ten largest clones.

This sequence was found in a man aged 18 to 30 in good health. Recombination connected TRBV19 to TRBJ2-4, and TRBD1 aligns with 7 junction nucleotides. The source material was blood. The nucleotide sequence reads as follows: TGTGCCAGTAGTATGGGGACAGCGAGCATCAGTCTAGCCAAAAACATTCAGTACTTC. This sequence encodes CASSMGTASISLAKNIQYF.